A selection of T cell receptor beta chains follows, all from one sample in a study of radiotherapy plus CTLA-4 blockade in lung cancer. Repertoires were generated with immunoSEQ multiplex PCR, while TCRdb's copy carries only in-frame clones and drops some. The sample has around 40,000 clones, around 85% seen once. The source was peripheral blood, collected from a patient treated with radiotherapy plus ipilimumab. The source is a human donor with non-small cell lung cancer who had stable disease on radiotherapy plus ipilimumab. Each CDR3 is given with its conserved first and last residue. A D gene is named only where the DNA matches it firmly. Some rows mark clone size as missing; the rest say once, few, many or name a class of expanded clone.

CDR3nt: TGTGCCAGCAGCTTCGACAGGGTTGGCACAGATACGCAGTATTTT
CDR3aa: CASSFDRVGTDTQYF
v_gene: TRBV5-6
j_gene: TRBJ2-3
d_gene: TRBD1
abundance: -

CDR3nt: TGTGCCAGCAGCATCTCGCGGTTGGGTGGAAACACCATATATTTT
CDR3aa: CASSISRLGGNTIYF
v_gene: TRBV7-9
j_gene: TRBJ1-3
d_gene: -
abundance: -

CDR3nt: TGTGCTAGTGGTTTGGGACAGACAGCCCTCGGCGGTGAAGCTTTCTTT
CDR3aa: CASGLGQTALGGEAFF
v_gene: TRBV12-5
j_gene: TRBJ1-1
d_gene: -
abundance: -

CDR3nt: TGTGCCAGCAGCTTCCCGGGACAGGGCTCCTTCAACACCGGGGAGCTGTTTTTT
CDR3aa: CASSFPGQGSFNTGELFF
v_gene: TRBV7-9
j_gene: TRBJ2-2
d_gene: TRBD1
abundance: medium-sized

CDR3nt: TGCGCCAGCAGCCAAGATCCCCAAGGCGGGAGGGCCGGGGAGCAGTACTTC
CDR3aa: CASSQDPQGGRAGEQYF
v_gene: TRBV4-1
j_gene: TRBJ2-7
d_gene: TRBD2
abundance: -

CDR3nt: TGCGCCAGCAGCTTGGAGCGGGGGGTGACTGAAGCTTTCTTT
CDR3aa: CASSLERGVTEAFF
v_gene: TRBV5-1
j_gene: TRBJ1-1
d_gene: -
abundance: -

CDR3nt: TGTGCCAGACCGGCCCAAGACCAGGCAGATACGCAGTATTTT
CDR3aa: CARPAQDQADTQYF
v_gene: TRBV27
j_gene: TRBJ2-3
d_gene: -
abundance: -

CDR3nt: TGTGCCAGCAGCTTAGACAGGGACTATGGCTACACCTTC
CDR3aa: CASSLDRDYGYTF
v_gene: TRBV7-2
j_gene: TRBJ1-2
d_gene: -
abundance: -

CDR3nt: TGCGCCAGCAGCCAAGCCGGACTAGCGGGAGATTTATATGAGCAGTTCTTC
CDR3aa: CASSQAGLAGDLYEQFF
v_gene: TRBV4-3
j_gene: TRBJ2-1
d_gene: TRBD2
abundance: -

CDR3nt: TGTGCCAGCAGGCCCGGGGACAGGGTTGATCTTTATAATTCACCCCTCCACTTT
CDR3aa: CASRPGDRVDLYNSPLHF
v_gene: TRBV2
j_gene: TRBJ1-6
d_gene: TRBD1
abundance: -

CDR3nt: TGTGCCAGCAGTTCCCCTACCAGGGGGCGTAGGGCCCTTAACTATGGCTACACCTTC
CDR3aa: CASSSPTRGRRALNYGYTF
v_gene: TRBV28
j_gene: TRBJ1-2
d_gene: TRBD1
abundance: -

CDR3nt: TGTGCCAGCAGCTTATACAGGGAGAAGGGCTATGGCTACACCTTC
CDR3aa: CASSLYREKGYGYTF
v_gene: TRBV5-5
j_gene: TRBJ1-2
d_gene: -
abundance: -

CDR3nt: TGTGCCAGCAGCCCGGGAAGGGTTGATGAGCAGTTCTTC
CDR3aa: CASSPGRVDEQFF
v_gene: TRBV5-5
j_gene: TRBJ2-1
d_gene: -
abundance: -

CDR3nt: TGTGCCAGCAGTGAGCGGCTAGCTCCCTACAATGAGCAGTTCTTC
CDR3aa: CASSERLAPYNEQFF
v_gene: TRBV2
j_gene: TRBJ2-1
d_gene: -
abundance: -

CDR3nt: TGTGCCAGCAAGAGTACGGGAACTTATACCGGGGAGCTGTTTTTT
CDR3aa: CASKSTGTYTGELFF
v_gene: TRBV11-3
j_gene: TRBJ2-2
d_gene: -
abundance: -

CDR3nt: TGTGCCAGCAGCTCAGGGAACAGGGCCAAGATGTTC
CDR3aa: CASSSGNRAKMF
v_gene: TRBV7-3
j_gene: TRBJ2-7
d_gene: -
abundance: once

CDR3nt: TGTGCCAGTAGTGCACAGAAGAACACTGAAGCTTTCTTT
CDR3aa: CASSAQKNTEAFF
v_gene: TRBV19
j_gene: TRBJ1-1
d_gene: -
abundance: -

CDR3nt: TGTGCCAGCAGCTTGGGACACCTGCAGTACTTC
CDR3aa: CASSLGHLQYF
v_gene: TRBV27
j_gene: TRBJ2-7
d_gene: -
abundance: -

CDR3nt: TGTGCCAGCAGCACCCGACAGGGCCAAGAGACCCAGTACTTC
CDR3aa: CASSTRQGQETQYF
v_gene: TRBV5-5
j_gene: TRBJ2-5
d_gene: TRBD1
abundance: -

CDR3nt: TGTGCCAGCAGCGCGACAGGGACCGGGACTAGCGGGAGCTGGAAGACCGGGGAGCTGTTTTTT
CDR3aa: CASSATGTGTSGSWKTGELFF
v_gene: TRBV9
j_gene: TRBJ2-2
d_gene: TRBD2
abundance: -